This TCR beta chain was found in a study of PD-1 blockade in classical Hodgkin lymphoma. A word on this clone: Its antigen is as yet unknown.

Using immunoSEQ multiplex PCR, the repertoire was profiled, and TCRdb retains in-frame clones only, with some absent. The sample holds over 35,000 clones, 60% to 85% seen once. The germline CDR1 and CDR2 sequences are SGHRS and YFSETQ. The germline V and J ends were trimmed by 2 bases and 1 base, with 6 bases remaining between them. The CDR3 totals 13 residues. Study-level results: Diversity similar to that of newly diagnosed patients was seen at baseline in complete responders. Nivolumab initiated under 1 year post-ASCT led to patient exclusion. In newly diagnosed patients, baseline TCR diversity was reportedly below that of healthy donors. Significant TCR diversity gains by C4D1 occurred in CD4+ but not CD8+ cells.

Each patient relapsed following autologous stem cell transplantation, and prior brentuximab vedotin exposure differed. The chain is built from TRBV5-1 and TRBJ1-1; D ambiguous. This specimen consisted of peripheral blood mononuclear cells (PBMCs), obtained at baseline. This sequence was found in a human donor with classical Hodgkin lymphoma. DNA for the CDR3: TGCGCCAGCAGCTTAAGTTCGAACACTGAAGCTTTCTTT. It codes for CASSLSSNTEAFF.